This T cell receptor beta chain was recorded in a study of blood T cell repertoires in COVID-19 (dated by TCRdb to about 2020). About the full investigation: Samples covering the acute and convalescent phases of COVID-19 were provided by collaborators in the United States, Italy and Spain. The material from the prospective study consisted of cDNA or gDNA derived from T cells, B-cell-depleted T cells, or PBMCs. The dataset comprised deeply sampled blood TCRbeta repertoires from subjects exposed to, actively infected with, or recovered from COVID-19. A freely available public database, intended as a resource for researchers studying the immune response to SARS-CoV-2, is where the repertoires were released. Samples were obtained from the ongoing ImmuneRACE study (first 160 participants) and from approximately 1,200 subjects provided by 6 global collaborators. Sample metadata almost always included a de-identified subject ID, COVID-19 status, age in years and sex. Where HLA class I and class II types were available, the types were taken from metadata supplied by the sample provider, not from assay-based typing. The study at large found these results: The quantity of clinical and demographic metadata differed by source and by participant and was supplied without curation.

Comments on this clone: The antigen it binds to is not known. No much larger clonotype is one base removed from it; base qualities were not supplied.

As encoded in the germline V gene, CDR1 is MNHNS while CDR2 is SASEGT. The CDR3 covers 15 residues, taking in both the cysteine and the phenylalanine. The CDR3 DNA has 45 bases and is translated from base 1. V lost 1 base and J lost 10 bases, and the count of bases not matched to a germline gene is 5. TCRbeta CDR3 regions were amplified from genomic DNA by means of the immunoSEQ Assay, a bias-controlled multiplex PCR. The authors' pipeline ran thus. The number of nucleated cells in each sample was estimated from the amplification of reference gene primers within the assay. Sequence reads were collapsed and filtered to measure the absolute abundance of every unique TCRbeta CDR3 rearrangement. For each sample, productive Simpson clonality was calculated as the square root of Simpson's diversity index over productive rearrangements. The table was pulled from immuneACCESS by TCRdb, which kept in-frame rearrangements only. Such tables lose some clones; where checked, under half of the loss comes from unresolved V genes, and the rest has no known cause. D and trimming come from the DNA, and the V and J calls and clone size come from that table. In all, the sample holds 200,000 to 250,000 clones, and approximately 82% of those were seen once. The ten largest clones capture under 2% of the sample.

Each collaborating institution followed its own protocols to collect whole blood in K2EDTA tubes. For TCRbeta analysis, collaborators shipped samples as frozen whole blood, isolated PBMCs, or DNA extracted from either of those sample types. The chain employs TRBV6-1 and TRBJ2-1, and 12 junctional nucleotides match TRBD2. This receptor was taken from a woman aged 80 or older with acute or convalescent COVID-19. Specimen: peripheral blood. The sequenced DNA: TGTGCCAGCAGTGAAGGGACTAGCGGGACGAGAGAGCAGTTCTTC. It translates as CASSEGTSGTREQFF.